The next 17 T cell receptor beta chains were all read from a single sample in a study of T cell clonality in common variable immunodeficiency. Produced via immunoSEQ multiplex PCR; TCRdb's table is partial and in-frame only. Observed are more than 65,000 clones, no singletons, with the top ten taking about 0.8%. Sequencing was done on a sample of peripheral blood mononuclear cells. These receptors were taken from a person aged 18 to 70 in good health.

Ten or more counts support this clone. The sequenced fragment ends 3 residues before the CDR3 boundary, so the rest is inferred from the germline J gene. The chain employs TRBV19 and TRBJ1-6, with 7 bases lining up with TRBD1. The CDR3 runs 17 residues. V was pared by 5 bases and J by 0 bases, with 7 bases of the junction left unmatched. Germline lookup yields CDR1 LNHDA and CDR2 SQIVND (reference sequence). CDR3 sequence reads: CASSSPDRSSYNSPLHF. The sequenced CDR3 bases are TGTGCCAGTAGTTCCCCGGACAGGAGCTCCTATAATTCACCC.

This clone was seen at least ten times. The read halts 3 residues ahead of the CDR3 end, with the missing end drawn from the germline J gene. J is TRBJ2-1 and V is TRBV5-1; perhaps TRBD2 as D (5 bases). Trimming shortened V by 3 bases and J by 8 bases, and 18 bases separated the two germline ends. The CDR3 sequence is 15 residues long. CDR1 and CDR2 (germline): SGHRS, YFSETQ. The sequenced part of the CDR3 DNA is TGCGCCAGCAGCTCCGCTAACGGGGATTTCGATGAG. This translates into CASSSANGDFDE. The full CDR3 is CASSSANGDFDEQFF.

At least ten counts were recorded for this clone. The DNA ends 3 residues before the CDR3 does, and the rest of the CDR3 is filled in from the germline J gene. The chain carries TRBV5-1 and TRBJ2-2; D unresolved. Germline CDR1 SGHRS, CDR2 YFSETQ. With 1 base removed from V and 3 bases from J, the gap between germline ends came to 10 bases. CDR3 length: 15 amino acids. The CDR3 here is CASSLRSQDTGELFF. The DNA read from the CDR3 is TGCGCCAGCAGCTTGAGGTCGCAGGACACCGGGGAG.

This clone was found many times. Coverage ceases 3 residues before the CDR3 finishes, and the germline J gene fills in the end. The chain uses TRBV12-3 or TRBV12-4 and TRBJ2-1, with a possible D match to TRBD2 (7 bases). Trimming took 6 bases from V and 6 from J, leaving 27 bases between them. CDR3 length: 18 residues. Partial CDR3 DNA: TGTGCCAGCAGCCCCTTAAATGCGGGGGCATTCCGATTCAATGAG. This codes for CASSPLNAGAFRFNE. The entire CDR3 is CASSPLNAGAFRFNEQFF.

The table lists this clone with many counts. The CDR3 goes on 3 residues after the read ends, and that part is filled in from the germline J gene. This chain uses TRBV20-1 with TRBJ2-5; possible D gene TRBD2, 6 bases. V lost 5 bases and J 7 bases, leaving 17 bases between the germline ends. In germline, CDR1 is DFQATT, CDR2 SNEGSKA (reference sequence). The CDR3 extends over 13 amino acids. The CDR3 loop reads CSAPSAGFRTQYF. CDR3 bases read: TGCAGTGCTCCCTCGGCGGGGTTTAGGACC.

This clone was counted at least ten times. From the germline J gene comes the end of the CDR3, since the read stops 3 residues before it. The genes are TRBV30 and TRBJ2-5, with 7 bases lining up with TRBD2. This CDR3 is built from 13 residues. CDR1 is GTSNPN and CDR2 is SVGIG in the germline V gene (reference sequence). The trim removed 3 bases at V and 2 bases at J, leaving 3 bases unmatched. The CDR3 bases that were read are TGTGCCTGGAGCCCCGGGGGGCAAGAGACC. Amino acid sequence: CAWSPGGQET. The whole CDR3 is CAWSPGGQETQYF.

Points on this clone: The sequence runs out 3 residues before the end of the CDR3; the remainder is reconstructed from the germline J gene. The rearrangement links TRBV6-2 or TRBV6-3 to TRBJ1-2; 12 nucleotides line up with TRBD1. Germline V CDR1 and CDR2: MNHEY, SVGEGT. The CDR3 consists of 15 residues. The CDR3 here is CASSYSGQGADDYTF. The sequenced CDR3 bases are TGTGCCAGCAGTTACTCGGGACAGGGGGCCGACGAC.

This clone was seen repeatedly, ten times or more. The read ends 3 residues before the CDR3 terminus; that terminus is restored from the germline J gene. The rearrangement uses TRBV19 and TRBJ1-1, with 9 positions matching TRBD1. This CDR3 has 14 amino acids. Per the germline V gene, CDR1 is LNHDA and CDR2 is SQIVND (reference sequence). CDR3 region: CASSAFRDRDSAFF. The sequenced part of the CDR3 DNA is TGTGCCAGTAGTGCCTTTCGGGACAGGGATTCA.

This clone occurred many times. The read ends 3 residues shy of where the CDR3 ends; the end is completed using the germline J gene. This chain connects TRBV30 to TRBJ2-2, with D perhaps matching TRBD2 (5 bases). CDR1 is GTSNPN, CDR2 SVGIG, per germline (reference sequence). The V end lost 0 bases, the J end lost 2 bases, and 7 bases lay between the germline ends. The CDR3 contains 14 residues. The DNA read from the CDR3 is TGTGCCTGGAGTGTATCTAGCAACACCGGGGAG. Translating it yields CAWSVSSNTGE. The full CDR3 protein is CAWSVSSNTGELFF.

In its sample, this clone was seen many times. The read ends 3 residues before the CDR3 terminus; that terminus is restored from the germline J gene. J is TRBJ2-3 and V is TRBV4-2; D is possibly TRBD2 (6 bases). The germline gives CDR1 LGHNA, CDR2 YNFKEQ. This CDR3 is built from 17 residues. The V and J ends lost 4 bases and 2 bases respectively, with 19 bases between them. CDR3 DNA, as far as it was read: TGTGCCAGCAGCCGAGGATCCGGGACTGGGCTCACAGATACG. Amino acid sequence: CASSRGSGTGLTDT. The CDR3 in its entirety is CASSRGSGTGLTDTQYF.

This clone came up many times. From the germline J gene comes the end of the CDR3, since the read stops 3 residues before it. The chain links TRBV7-6 to TRBJ1-4, with 9 bases identical to TRBD1. The CDR3 extends over 16 amino acids. J lost 7 bases, V lost 5 bases, and 11 bases had no gene match. CDR1 SGHVS and CDR2 FNYEAQ come from the germline V gene. The DNA read from the CDR3 is TGTGCCAGCAGCGAAAAACCGGGACAGGGAAGTGAAAAA. Its translation is CASSEKPGQGSEK. The full-length CDR3 reads as CASSEKPGQGSEKLFF.

This clone came up many times. From the germline J gene comes the end of the CDR3, since the read stops 3 residues before it. The chain couples TRBV12-3 or TRBV12-4 to TRBJ2-3; no clear D gene. The CDR3 length is 11 residues. Trimming removed 6 bases at V and 2 bases at J, with 3 bases between. The CDR3 loop reads CASSYTDTQYF. The sequenced CDR3 bases are TGTGCCAGCAGCTACACAGATACG.

This clone was seen ten or more times. The read terminates 3 residues before the CDR3 end, so the remaining end is supplied by the germline J gene. V usage is TRBV18 and J usage is TRBJ2-1; 14 bases line up with TRBD2. Germline loops: CDR1 KGHSH, CDR2 LQKENI. The CDR3 has 16 residues. The V segment lost 3 bases and the J segment 7 bases; nucleotides outside the gene matches: 5. CDR3 sequence reads: CASSPVRTSGGNEQFF. The CDR3 bases that were read are TGTGCCAGCTCACCTGTCCGGACTAGCGGGGGGAATGAG.

This clone was counted between two and nine times. The CDR3 DNA, read in part, is TGCAGCGCGTCCGGGACAGAACATGTTAACTATGGC. This encodes CSASGTEHVNYG. The whole CDR3 is CSASGTEHVNYGYTF. This chain connects TRBV29-1 to TRBJ1-2, with TRBD1 matching over 7 bases. Read coverage stops 3 residues before the CDR3 terminus; the germline J gene supplies the remainder. The J segment lost 1 base and the V segment lost 7 bases, leaving 12 bases of the junction unmatched. There are 15 residues in the CDR3. Per the germline V gene, CDR1 is SQVTM and CDR2 is ANQGSEA.

There are many counts of this clone. The sequenced fragment ends 3 residues before the CDR3 boundary, so the rest is inferred from the germline J gene. The chain is built from TRBV7-2 and TRBJ2-7; D perhaps matches TRBD2 (5 bases). The V end was cut by 4 bases, the J end by 3 bases, with 13 bases between. The germline CDR1 and CDR2 sequences are SGHTA and FQGNSA. The CDR3 contains 14 residues. CDR3 bases read: TGTGCCAGCAGCTACACACCAGACTACTACGAG. Translating gives CASSYTPDYYE. The whole CDR3 sequence is CASSYTPDYYEQYF. Full variable domain (rest looked up from reference TRBV7-2 and TRBJ2-7): GAGVSQSPSNKVTEKGKDVELRCDPISGHTALYWYRQSLGQGLEFLIYFQGNSAPDKSGLPSDRFSAERTGGSVSTLTIQRTQQEDSAVYLCASSYTPDYYEQYFGPGTRLTVT.

This clone was found many times. The read halts 3 residues ahead of the CDR3 end, with the missing end drawn from the germline J gene. J is TRBJ2-2 and V is TRBV20-1, with 10 nucleotides matching TRBD2. V lost 3 bases, J lost 6 bases, and 4 bases stayed unmatched. In germline, CDR1 is DFQATT, CDR2 SNEGSKA (reference sequence). The CDR3 runs to 14 residues. Partial CDR3 DNA: TGCAGTGCTAGTCTAGCGGGAGCGGCCGGGGAG. Its translation is CSASLAGAAGE. The whole CDR3 protein reads CSASLAGAAGELFF.

This clone was counted ten times or more. CDR3 DNA (partial): TGCAGTGCTACGCCGGGCGGGAGGGCCGGTGAG. It specifies CSATPGGRAGE. The whole CDR3 sequence reads CSATPGGRAGEQFF. The V gene is TRBV20-1, the J gene TRBJ2-1; 9 bases are a match to TRBD2. The CDR3 goes on 3 residues after the read ends, and that part is filled in from the germline J gene. Losses at the gene ends were 4 bases for V and 9 bases for J; bases not matched to a gene: 10. This CDR3 has 14 amino acids. From germline, CDR1 is DFQATT and CDR2 SNEGSKA (reference sequence).